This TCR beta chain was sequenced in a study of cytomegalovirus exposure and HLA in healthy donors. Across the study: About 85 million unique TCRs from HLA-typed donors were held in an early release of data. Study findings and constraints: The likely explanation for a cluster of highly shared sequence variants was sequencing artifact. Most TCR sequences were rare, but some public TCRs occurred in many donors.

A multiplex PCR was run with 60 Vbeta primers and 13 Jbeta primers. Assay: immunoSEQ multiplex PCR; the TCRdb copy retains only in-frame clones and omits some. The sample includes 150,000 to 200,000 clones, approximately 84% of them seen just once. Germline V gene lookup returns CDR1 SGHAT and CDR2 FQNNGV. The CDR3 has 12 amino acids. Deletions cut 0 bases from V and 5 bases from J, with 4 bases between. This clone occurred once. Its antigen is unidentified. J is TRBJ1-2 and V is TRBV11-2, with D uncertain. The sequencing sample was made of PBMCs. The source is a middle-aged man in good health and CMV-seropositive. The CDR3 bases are TGTGCCAGCAGCTTAGAACAGTATGGCTACACCTTC. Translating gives CASSLEQYGYTF.